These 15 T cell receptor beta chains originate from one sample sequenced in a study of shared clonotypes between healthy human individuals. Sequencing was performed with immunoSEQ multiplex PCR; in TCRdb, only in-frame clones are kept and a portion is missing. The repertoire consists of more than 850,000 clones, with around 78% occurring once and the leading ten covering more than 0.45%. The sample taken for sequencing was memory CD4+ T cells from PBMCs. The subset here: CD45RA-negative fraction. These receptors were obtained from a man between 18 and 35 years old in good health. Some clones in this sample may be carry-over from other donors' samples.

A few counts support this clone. The CDR3 loop is CASSPTGIYTYEQYF. The CDR3 bases are TGTGCCAGCTCACCGACAGGGATATACACCTACGAGCAGTACTTC. The chain has TRBV18 and TRBJ2-7, with TRBD1 matching 7 bases. Germline CDR1 KGHSH, CDR2 LQKENI. This CDR3 comprises 15 residues. The ends lost 3 bases at V and 2 bases at J; junction bases unmatched: 7. Based on the CDR3 plus reference TRBV18 and TRBJ2-7, the full variable domain is NAGVMQNPRHLVRRRGQEARLRCSPMKGHSHVYWYRQLPEEGLKFMVYLQKENIIDESGMPKERFSAEFPKEGPSILRIQQVVRGDSAAYFCASSPTGIYTYEQYFGPGTRLTVT.

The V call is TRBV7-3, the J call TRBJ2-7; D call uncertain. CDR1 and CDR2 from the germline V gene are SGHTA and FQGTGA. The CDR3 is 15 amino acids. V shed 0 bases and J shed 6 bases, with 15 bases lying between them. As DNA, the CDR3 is TGTGCCAGCAGCTTAACCCACGGTGGGATTGGCGAGCAGTACTTC. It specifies CASSLTHGGIGEQYF.

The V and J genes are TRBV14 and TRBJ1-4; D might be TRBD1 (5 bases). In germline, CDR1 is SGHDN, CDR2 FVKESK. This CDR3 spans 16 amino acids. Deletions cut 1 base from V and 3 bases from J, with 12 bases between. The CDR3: CASSQVGTEPNEKLFF. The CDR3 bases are TGTGCCAGCAGCCAAGTAGGGACGGAACCTAATGAAAAACTGTTTTTT.

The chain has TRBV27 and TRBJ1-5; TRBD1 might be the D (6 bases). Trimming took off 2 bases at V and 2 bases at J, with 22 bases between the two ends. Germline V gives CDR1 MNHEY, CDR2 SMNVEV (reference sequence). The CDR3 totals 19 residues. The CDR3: CASSLGHSQGTWGNQPQHF. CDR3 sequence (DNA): TGTGCCAGCAGTTTAGGCCACAGCCAGGGGACTTGGGGCAATCAGCCCCAGCATTTT.

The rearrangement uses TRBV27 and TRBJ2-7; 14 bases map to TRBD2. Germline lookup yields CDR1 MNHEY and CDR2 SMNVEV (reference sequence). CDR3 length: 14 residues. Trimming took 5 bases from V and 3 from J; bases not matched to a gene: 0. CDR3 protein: CASSGTSGSYEQYF. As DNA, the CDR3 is TGTGCCAGCAGTGGGACTAGCGGGAGCTACGAGCAGTACTTC.

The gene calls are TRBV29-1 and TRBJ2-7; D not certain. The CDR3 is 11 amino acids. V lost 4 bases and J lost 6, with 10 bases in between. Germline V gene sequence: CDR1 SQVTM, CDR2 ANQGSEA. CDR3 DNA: TGCAGCGTTGGGGCTAGAAGCGAGCAGTACTTC. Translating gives CSVGARSEQYF.

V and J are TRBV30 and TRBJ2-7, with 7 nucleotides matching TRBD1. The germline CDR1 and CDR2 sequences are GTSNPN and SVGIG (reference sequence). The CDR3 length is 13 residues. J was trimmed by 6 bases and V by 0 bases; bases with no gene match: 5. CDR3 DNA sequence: TGTGCCTGGAGTGTACAGGGGACGGGCGAGCAGTACTTC. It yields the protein CAWSVQGTGEQYF.

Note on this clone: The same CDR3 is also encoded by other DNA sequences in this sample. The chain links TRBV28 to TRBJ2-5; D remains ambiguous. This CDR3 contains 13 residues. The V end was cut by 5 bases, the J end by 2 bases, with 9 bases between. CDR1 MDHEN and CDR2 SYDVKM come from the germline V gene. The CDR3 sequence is CASSLSGQETQYF. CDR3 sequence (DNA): TGTGCCAGCAGTCTTAGTGGGCAAGAGACCCAGTACTTC.

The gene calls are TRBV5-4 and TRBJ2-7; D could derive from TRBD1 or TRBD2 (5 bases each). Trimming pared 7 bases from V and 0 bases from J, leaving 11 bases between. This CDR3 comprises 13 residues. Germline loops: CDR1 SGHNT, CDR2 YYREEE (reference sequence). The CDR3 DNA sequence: TGTGCCAGCGGGACGCAGGGCTCCTACGAGCAGTACTTC. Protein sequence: CASGTQGSYEQYF.

This CDR3 is CASSESGGGTDTQYF. CDR3 sequence (DNA): TGCGCCAGCAGTGAGTCGGGGGGTGGTACAGATACGCAGTATTTT. J is TRBJ2-3 and V is TRBV10-1; possible D gene TRBD2, 6 bases. The CDR3 contains 15 residues. Between the trimmed V and J ends, which lost 0 bases and 3 bases, there was a span of 10 bases. Germline CDR1 WNHNN, CDR2 SYGVQD (reference sequence).

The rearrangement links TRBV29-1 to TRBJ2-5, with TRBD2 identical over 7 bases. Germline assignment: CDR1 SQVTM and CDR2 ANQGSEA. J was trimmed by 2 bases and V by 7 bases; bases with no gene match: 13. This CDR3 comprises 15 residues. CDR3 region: CSGSRAGRTQETQYF. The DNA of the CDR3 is TGCAGCGGGTCCCGAGCGGGGAGGACGCAAGAGACCCAGTACTTC.

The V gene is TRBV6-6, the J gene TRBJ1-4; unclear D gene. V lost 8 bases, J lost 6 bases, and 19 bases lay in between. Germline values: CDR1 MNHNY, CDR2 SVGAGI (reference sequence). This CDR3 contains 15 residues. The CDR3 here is CASRPPGTGYEKLFF. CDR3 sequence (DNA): TGTGCCAGCCGCCCCCCAGGCACGGGCTATGAAAAACTGTTTTTT.

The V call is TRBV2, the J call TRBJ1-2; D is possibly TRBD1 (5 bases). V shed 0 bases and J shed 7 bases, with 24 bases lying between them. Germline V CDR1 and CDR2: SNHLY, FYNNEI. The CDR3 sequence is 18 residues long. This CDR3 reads CASSEAPGLGTEAGGYTF. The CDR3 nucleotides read TGTGCCAGCAGTGAAGCGCCGGGCTTGGGGACCGAGGCAGGTGGCTACACCTTC. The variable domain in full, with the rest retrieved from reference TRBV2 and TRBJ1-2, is EPEVTQTPSHQVTQMGQEVILRCVPISNHLYFYWYRQILGQKVEFLVSFYNNEISEKSEIFDDQFSVERPDGSNFTLKIRSTKLEDSAMYFCASSEAPGLGTEAGGYTFGSGTRLTVV.

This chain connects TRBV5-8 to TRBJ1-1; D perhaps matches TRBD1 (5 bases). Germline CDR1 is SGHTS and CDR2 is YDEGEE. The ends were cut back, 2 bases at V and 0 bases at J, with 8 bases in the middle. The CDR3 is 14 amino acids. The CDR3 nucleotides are TGTGCCAGCAGCTTAGGGACGCTGAACACTGAAGCTTTCTTT. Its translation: CASSLGTLNTEAFF.

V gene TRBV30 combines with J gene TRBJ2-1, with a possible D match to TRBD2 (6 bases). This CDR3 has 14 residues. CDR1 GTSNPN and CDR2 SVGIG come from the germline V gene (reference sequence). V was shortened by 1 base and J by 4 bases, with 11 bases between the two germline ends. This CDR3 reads CAWSGWAGYNEQFF. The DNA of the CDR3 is TGTGCCTGGAGTGGATGGGCGGGATACAATGAGCAGTTCTTC.